This T cell receptor (beta chain) stems from a study of T cells after yellow fever vaccination. TCRdb recomputed calls from the 5' RACE reads with MiXCR, one row per CDR3 protein. Of some 560,000 distinct CDR3 sequences in the sample, about 15% were seen once. This receptor was obtained from a man aged 18 to 29 who received the YFV17D yellow fever vaccine. The sequencing here drew on PBMCs, taken more than 4 days after the first yellow fever vaccination.

In DNA form, the CDR3 reads TGTGCCAGCAGAAAGGGGGCAACGAACACCGGGGAGCTGTTTTTT. Protein product: CASRKGATNTGELFF. This chain uses TRBV6-1 with TRBJ2-2, with 7 bases identical to TRBD1. In germline, CDR1 is MNHNS, CDR2 SASEGT. This CDR3 comprises 15 residues. V gave up 6 bases and J gave up 0 bases; unmatched junction bases: 4.